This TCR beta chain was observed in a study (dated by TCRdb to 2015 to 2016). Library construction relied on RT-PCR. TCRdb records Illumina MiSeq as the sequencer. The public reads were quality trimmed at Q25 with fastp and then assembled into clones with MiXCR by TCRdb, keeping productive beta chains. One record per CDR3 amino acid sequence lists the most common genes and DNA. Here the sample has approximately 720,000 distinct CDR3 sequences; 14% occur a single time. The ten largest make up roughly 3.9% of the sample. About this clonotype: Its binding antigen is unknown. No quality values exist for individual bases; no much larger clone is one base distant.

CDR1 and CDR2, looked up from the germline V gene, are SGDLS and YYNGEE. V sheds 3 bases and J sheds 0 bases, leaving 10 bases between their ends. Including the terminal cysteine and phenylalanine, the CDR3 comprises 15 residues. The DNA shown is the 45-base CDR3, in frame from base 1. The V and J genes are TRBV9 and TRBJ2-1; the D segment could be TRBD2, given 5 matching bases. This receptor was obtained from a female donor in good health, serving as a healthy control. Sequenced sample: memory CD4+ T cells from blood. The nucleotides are TGTGCCAGCAGCGGATGGACTGCCTCCTACAATGAGCAGTTCTTC. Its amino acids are CASSGWTASYNEQFF.